This entry features one T cell receptor (beta chain) sequence. The antigen is unknown. The data belong to a study of OX40 agonist ivuxolimab in advanced cancers. Study overall: The mean age was approximately 60 years, ranging from roughly 23 to 90, with around four fifths of participants male. Previous treatment with anti-PD-1, anti-PD-L1 or anti-CTLA-4 therapy was allowed; about 37% had received some. Three dose-escalation patients had partial responses: one with hepatocellular carcinoma and two with cutaneous melanoma. General study results and limits: The study observed clonal expansion of CD4+ and CD8+ blood T cells by week 6 at 0.1 to 3.0 mg/kg.

Generated by immunoSEQ multiplex PCR, the TCRdb table keeps only in-frame clones and is missing some. The data show about 31,000 clones, with approximately 90% seen just once and about 34% held by the top ten. Material: CD4+ or CD8+ T cells sorted from blood, obtained in a trial of the OX40 agonist ivuxolimab. The TCR originated in an adult with an advanced solid tumor such as melanoma, head and neck, liver or kidney cancer.

Written as DNA, the CDR3 is TGTGCCACCAGCAGTTTAGGTGGCACAGATACGCAGTATTTT. Translation: CATSSLGGTDTQYF. The V call is TRBV15, the J call TRBJ2-3; D remains ambiguous. The V gene lost 3 bases and the J gene lost 1 base, with 8 bases spanning the gap. The length of the CDR3 is 14 residues. Per germline, CDR1 LNHNV and CDR2 YYDKDF (reference sequence). Supplemented by reference TRBV15 and TRBJ2-3, the full variable domain reads DAMVIQNPRYQVTQFGKPVTLSCSQTLNHNVMYWYQQKSSQAPKLLFHYYDKDFNNEADTPDNFQSRRPNTSFCFLDIRSPGLGDTAMYLCATSSLGGTDTQYFGPGTRLTVL.